The entry below gives a single T cell receptor (beta chain) sequence along with its context. These data are taken from a study of cytomegalovirus exposure and HLA in healthy donors. In the study overall: Earlier, some 170 million T cells were analyzed, and some 120 million unique TCR beta sequences were found among them.

Germline CDR1 GTSNPN, CDR2 SVGIG (reference sequence). Trimming cost V 0 bases and J 2 bases, with 18 bases left between them. The length of the CDR3 is 17 residues. PCR primers comprised 60 Vbeta and 13 Jbeta primers. The repertoire was sequenced with immunoSEQ multiplex PCR; TCRdb's copy has only in-frame clones and lacks some. This sample has about 190,000 clones, with about 80% found just once. The chain uses TRBV30 and TRBJ2-3; tentative D call: TRBD1 (5 bases). The sequencing sample was made of PBMCs. This sequence was found in a woman in her thirties or forties in good health and CMV-seronegative. DNA of the CDR3: TGTGCCTGGAGTGTGTTGCTACAGGTTAGCACCACAGATACGCAGTATTTT. It codes for CAWSVLLQVSTTDTQYF.